The 21 T cell receptor beta chains reported below all come from one sample, sequenced in a study of T cells in Graves' hyperthyroidism and ophthalmopathy. Researchers amplified the TCR beta CDR3 regions from RNA transcripts. RT-PCR in the first round (using the HTBI primer set) targeted the TCR CDR3. TCRdb reprocessed the multiplex PCR reads with MiXCR, giving one entry per CDR3 protein. The top ten clones hold 15% to 18% of a sample with about 690,000 distinct CDR3 sequences, 15% to 20% of them seen once. Source material: blood. These receptors were collected from a man over 45 with Graves' hyperthyroidism.

Ten or more counts support this clonotype. CDR3 sequence reads: CASSLYSSSYEQYF. The CDR3 coding sequence is TGTGCCAGCAGCTTGTACAGTAGCTCCTACGAGCAGTACTTC. This chain links TRBV7-2 with TRBJ2-7; D is ambiguous. Germline V CDR1 and CDR2: SGHTA, FQGNSA. The CDR3 is 14 residues long. Trimming left V 3 bases short and J 0 bases short, with 9 bases between.

The V call is TRBV20-1, the J call TRBJ1-2; TRBD1 agrees at 9 bases. CDR1 is DFQATT and CDR2 is SNEGSKA in the germline V gene (reference sequence). The ends lost 2 bases at V and 4 bases at J; junction bases unmatched: 2. CDR3 length: 13 residues. In DNA form, the CDR3 reads TGCAGTGCTAGAAGGACAGGGGCCTATGGCTACACCTTC. The encoded protein is CSARRTGAYGYTF.

This clonotype was counted at least ten times. The rearrangement uses TRBV6-1 and TRBJ2-3; 9 bases agree with TRBD2. Looked up from germline, CDR1 is MNHNS and CDR2 is SASEGT. Trimming at V came to 3 bases and at J to 6 bases, leaving 7 bases not matched to a gene. This CDR3 region has 15 residues. Here the CDR3 reads CASSEASGTRDTQYF. CDR3 nucleotide sequence: TGTGCCAGCAGTGAGGCTAGCGGGACCCGTGATACGCAGTATTTT.

This chain links TRBV29-1 with TRBJ2-2, with D perhaps matching TRBD1 (7 bases). Germline loops: CDR1 SQVTM, CDR2 ANQGSEA. Trimming cost V 3 bases and J 5 bases, with 10 bases left between them. This CDR3 has 13 amino acids. The CDR3 DNA reads as TGCAGCGTTGACCAGGGGGGAACCGGGGAGCTGTTTTTT. It specifies CSVDQGGTGELFF.

This clonotype showed up just a few times. The chain has TRBV6-1 and TRBJ2-7, with TRBD2 matching over 11 bases. Germline loops: CDR1 MNHNS, CDR2 SASEGT. The V gene end was trimmed by 2 bases and the J gene end by 4 bases; junction bases not matched to a gene: 4. The length of the CDR3 is 15 residues. As DNA, the CDR3 is TGTGCCAGCAGTGAAACACTAGCGGGAGCATACGAGCAGTACTTC. This encodes CASSETLAGAYEQYF.

The table lists this clonotype with many counts. The chain joins TRBV29-1 to TRBJ1-6, with 10 positions matching TRBD1. There are 14 residues in the CDR3. V shed 5 bases, J shed 9 bases, and the junction held 7 bases outside the gene matches. Germline V gene sequence: CDR1 SQVTM, CDR2 ANQGSEA. The chain's CDR3 is CSVSGTGVFSPLHF. The CDR3 region has the DNA TGCAGCGTTTCCGGGACAGGGGTCTTTTCACCCCTCCACTTT.

The chain combines TRBV6-2 or TRBV6-3 with TRBJ2-1; 8 bases match TRBD2. The germline CDR1 and CDR2 sequences are MNHEY and SVGEGT. V lost 7 bases to trimming and J lost 5 bases; unmatched junction nucleotides: 10. The CDR3 is 15 amino acids. Here the CDR3 reads CASNATGTRNNEQFF. CDR3 sequence (DNA): TGTGCCAGCAACGCTACCGGGACTAGGAACAATGAGCAGTTCTTC.

V usage is TRBV5-1 and J usage is TRBJ2-7; D is uncertain. V lost 0 bases and J lost 4, with 8 bases in between. Germline V lookup: CDR1 SGHRS, CDR2 YFSETQ. The CDR3 length is 13 residues. Here the CDR3 DNA reads TGCGCCAGCAGCTTGGAAGGGATATACGAGCAGTACTTC. It codes for CASSLEGIYEQYF. Supplemented by reference TRBV5-1 and TRBJ2-7, the full variable domain reads KAGVTQTPRYLIKTRGQQVTLSCSPISGHRSVSWYQQTPGQGLQFLFEYFSETQRNKGNFPGRFSGRQFSNSRSEMNVSTLELGDSALYLCASSLEGIYEQYFGPGTRLTVT.

At least ten counts were recorded for this clonotype. The chain combines TRBV9 with TRBJ2-7, with D tentatively TRBD2 (6 bases). The V end lost 4 bases, the J end lost 4 bases, and 15 bases lay between the germline ends. The germline V gene encodes CDR1 SGDLS and CDR2 YYNGEE. The CDR3 covers 14 residues. The CDR3 nucleotides read TGTGCCAGCAGCCAGGGAGCTAGCGAGTACGAGCAGTACTTC. It codes for CASSQGASEYEQYF.

This clonotype was seen more than once but under ten times. The rearrangement uses TRBV5-1 and TRBJ1-2; 11 positions agree with TRBD1. CDR3 size: 16 residues. J was trimmed by 7 bases and V by 3 bases; bases with no gene match: 11. The germline V gene encodes CDR1 SGHRS and CDR2 YFSETQ. This CDR3 reads CASSWNRTGGIPGYTF. The CDR3 bases are TGCGCCAGCAGCTGGAATCGGACAGGGGGCATACCTGGCTACACCTTC.

This clonotype occurred many times. The chain couples TRBV28 to TRBJ2-5; D gene ambiguous. Germline V lookup: CDR1 MDHEN, CDR2 SYDVKM. Trimming shortened V by 5 bases and J by 1 base, and 11 bases separated the two germline ends. The CDR3 length is 14 residues. CDR3 protein: CASSPRPPQETQYF. The CDR3 DNA reads as TGTGCCAGCAGTCCCCGACCACCCCAAGAGACCCAGTACTTC.

This clonotype has at least ten counts. CDR3 DNA sequence: TGCAGTGCTAGAACAGGACTAGCGGGGGGACAAGAGACCCAGTACTTC. This gives the protein CSARTGLAGGQETQYF. The chain joins TRBV20-1 to TRBJ2-5; TRBD2 matches 14 bases. There are 16 residues in the CDR3. The germline V gene has CDR1 DFQATT and CDR2 SNEGSKA (reference sequence). The V and J ends lost 2 bases and 2 bases, in that order; junction bases with no gene match: 4.

This clonotype was counted ten times or more. The rearrangement uses TRBV6-1 and TRBJ1-2; 8 bases match TRBD1. Looked up from germline, CDR1 is MNHNS and CDR2 is SASEGT. The trim removed 5 bases at V and 1 base at J, leaving 6 bases unmatched. The length of the CDR3 is 15 residues. This CDR3 is CASSSGTGYNYGYTF. The CDR3 DNA reads TGTGCCAGCAGTTCCGGGACAGGATATAACTATGGCTACACCTTC.

The sample holds a few counts of this clonotype. The gene calls are TRBV6-2 or TRBV6-3 and TRBJ1-1; 9 bases line up with TRBD1. V trimming: 0 bases; J trimming: 4 bases; junction bases outside the gene matches: 3. The CDR3 runs to 15 residues. Germline loops: CDR1 MNHEY, CDR2 SVGEGT. CDR3: CASSYSRTGATEAFF. CDR3 nucleotides: TGTGCCAGCAGTTACTCTCGGACAGGGGCCACTGAAGCTTTCTTT.

This clonotype has a handful of counts. This clone may be a read error of a much larger clone one base away. V and J are TRBV12-3 or TRBV12-4 and TRBJ2-7; 13 nucleotides align to TRBD2. V lost 2 bases, J lost 9 bases, and 4 bases stayed unmatched. The CDR3 has 14 residues. CDR3 sequence: CASSLRLAGGGQYF. CDR3 nucleotides: TGTGCCAGCAGTTTACGACTAGCGGGAGGCGGGCAGTACTTC.

This clonotype was seen ten or more times. The rearrangement links TRBV18 to TRBJ2-7; D unresolved. Germline lookup yields CDR1 KGHSH and CDR2 LQKENI. There are 12 residues in the CDR3. Trimming took off 0 bases at V and 6 bases at J, with 6 bases between the two ends. For the CDR3, the DNA is TGTGCCAGCTCACCACCGTTAAGCGAGCAGTACTTC. Translation: CASSPPLSEQYF. Using reference TRBV18 and TRBJ2-7 for the parts outside the CDR3, the full variable domain is NAGVMQNPRHLVRRRGQEARLRCSPMKGHSHVYWYRQLPEEGLKFMVYLQKENIIDESGMPKERFSAEFPKEGPSILRIQQVVRGDSAAYFCASSPPLSEQYFGPGTRLTVT.

The sample holds many counts of this clonotype. V is TRBV27 and J is TRBJ2-5, with 8 bases matching TRBD1. This CDR3 is built from 16 residues. Germline loops: CDR1 MNHEY, CDR2 SMNVEV (reference sequence). With V trimmed by 5 bases and J by 4 bases, 12 bases remained unmatched. Here the CDR3 DNA reads TGTGCCAGCAGTCCACGATTAAGGGACAGGCGAGAGACCCAGTACTTC. This encodes CASSPRLRDRRETQYF.

This clonotype has more than one count but fewer than ten. The J gene is TRBJ2-7, the V gene TRBV10-3, with 9 bases aligning to TRBD1. V trimming: 3 bases; J trimming: 5 bases; junction bases outside the gene matches: 11. The CDR3 covers 16 residues. Germline assignment: CDR1 ENHRY and CDR2 SYGVKD. In DNA form, the CDR3 reads TGTGCCATCAGTGAACCTGGGACAGGGAAGGTGGACGAGCAGTACTTC. Its translation: CAISEPGTGKVDEQYF.

The chain couples TRBV6-2 or TRBV6-3 to TRBJ2-1, with D maybe TRBD2 (5 bases). This CDR3 comprises 11 residues. V lost 2 bases and J lost 12, with 8 bases in between. Per germline, CDR1 MNHEY and CDR2 SVGEGT. CDR3 DNA: TGTGCCAGCAGTTACCTCGGGGTGCAGTTCTTC. Translated: CASSYLGVQFF.

The chain uses TRBV28 and TRBJ1-1; D remains unclear. Trimming cost V 6 bases and J 4 bases, with 15 bases left between them. The germline V gene encodes CDR1 MDHEN and CDR2 SYDVKM. The CDR3 loop spans 14 amino acids. This CDR3 reads CASRTSDGLTEAFF. CDR3 bases: TGTGCCAGCAGAACTTCGGACGGGCTCACTGAAGCTTTCTTT.

This clonotype was seen repeatedly, ten times or more. CDR3 DNA sequence: TGTGCCAGCAGTTCGAACCGGGACCTCGGGGAGCTGTTTTTT. Encoded protein: CASSSNRDLGELFF. This chain uses TRBV28 with TRBJ2-2; the D gene could be TRBD1 or TRBD2 (5 bases each). Trimming cost V 4 bases and J 7 bases, with 13 bases left between them. Germline V gene sequence: CDR1 MDHEN, CDR2 SYDVKM. The CDR3 has 14 amino acids.